Below, one T cell receptor beta chain is given with its context. Its antigen remains unidentified. Base qualities are missing; no much larger clone stands one base away. Library preparation was by 5' RACE. Sequenced on an Illumina MiSeq. TCRdb trimmed the raw reads at Q25, called clones with MiXCR and kept productive beta chains. Rows with a matching CDR3 protein are joined into one entry that keeps the most common DNA and genes. A total of about 100,000 distinct CDR3 sequences appear in this sample, roughly a sixth of them only once. Under 7.5% of the sample rests with the top ten. The source of the sample is a study of T cells of healthy individuals (dated by TCRdb to the late 2010s). This receptor was identified in a human donor in good health.

The sequence in DNA is TGCGCCAGCAGCCAAGGCCTAGCCGACTCCTACAATGAGCAGTACTTC. The resulting protein is CASSQGLADSYNEQYF. Rearrangement joined TRBV4-3 to TRBJ2-7; the D region possibly corresponds to TRBD2 (5 bases align). CDR1 is given as LGHNA and CDR2 as YSLEER, both from the germline V gene. Spanning cysteine to phenylalanine, the CDR3 consists of 16 amino acids. Only the CDR3 DNA stays, 48 bases, in frame from base 1. V sheds 1 base and J sheds 7 bases, leaving 20 bases between their ends.